This TCR beta chain was profiled in a study of regulatory T cells in long-lasting Graves disease. Study overall: Prior antithyroid drug treatment in newly diagnosed Graves' patients lasted under 3 months.

Time point described: newly diagnosed GD, antithyroid drugs for less than 3 months. Scientists built the TCR library using RNA that was extracted from PBMCs. CDR3 regions were amplified by Arm-PCR using iRepertoire HTBI primers to build TCR beta libraries. TCRdb re-called the multiplex PCR reads with MiXCR, one entry per CDR3 protein. The sample comprises 300,000 to 400,000 distinct CDR3 sequences, 15% to 18% of which are singletons, and about 24% rests with the top ten. This clonotype was observed at least ten times. The source of this sequence is a female donor with Graves disease. The source material was peripheral blood mononuclear cells (PBMCs), sampled at new diagnosis, from a patient treated with antithyroid drugs.

The CDR3 nucleotides are TGCAGTGCTAGAGGTGTTTCGGGGGGAGCTGAAACGTCGGACACTGAAGCTTTCTTT. Protein sequence: CSARGVSGGAETSDTEAFF. The chain has TRBV20-1 and TRBJ1-1, with D maybe TRBD1 (5 bases). Trimming took 1 base from V and 3 from J, leaving 27 bases between them. This CDR3 is 19 amino acids long. CDR1 and CDR2 (germline): DFQATT, SNEGSKA (reference sequence).